What follows is one TCR beta chain and its context. Its antigen is currently unknown. The data belong to a study of cytomegalovirus exposure and HLA in healthy donors. Study outcomes and limitations: A later analysis found most CMV-associated TCR beta chains apparently HLA-restricted. The availability of immune exposure information extended only to CMV serostatus.

V lost 4 bases and J 6 bases, leaving 11 bases between the germline ends. Germline loops: CDR1 LGHNA, CDR2 YSLEER. This CDR3 is 13 amino acids long. Use of 60 Vbeta and 13 Jbeta primers characterized the PCR. Libraries were prepared by immunoSEQ multiplex PCR; TCRdb keeps only in-frame clonotypes and omits some of them. This sample has fewer than 140,000 clones; about 64% occur once, and the top ten carry 2.8%. The sample comprised PBMCs. The clonotype was recovered from a female donor in good health and CMV-seronegative. The chain employs TRBV4-3 and TRBJ2-3, with no clear D. This chain's CDR3 is CASSRQRGDTQYF. Here the CDR3 DNA reads TGCGCCAGCAGCCGTCAACGCGGCGATACGCAGTATTTT.